These T cell receptor beta chains were read from a single sample in a study of CD8 T cells in Susac syndrome. Each CDR3 protein gets one entry after TCRdb re-called the immunoSEQ multiplex PCR reads with MiXCR. The sample shows 95,000 to 150,000 distinct CDR3 sequences, just under 95% of them seen only once. The sample taken for sequencing was CD8+ T cells from PBMCs. These receptors were obtained from a human donor with Susac syndrome. The CDR3 runs from the conserved cysteine through the conserved F or W. Fields, in order: D gene, V gene, clone size, J gene, CDR3 DNA, CDR3 protein. The D gene is left open where the match is weak. For some rows the clone size is stated as once, few or many, or as a class when expanded; others skip it.

>NA|TRBV9|few|TRBJ2-3
TGTGCCAGCAGCGTTTGGGGTACCAGCACAGATACGCAGTATTTT
CASSVWGTSTDTQYF
>NA|TRBV6-2/TRBV6-3|NA|TRBJ1-5
TGTGCCAGCAGTTACCCCCCTTTGCCCCAGCATTTT
CASSYPPLPQHF
>NA|TRBV4-2|NA|TRBJ2-3
NA
CASSQEGEVAGGTEYF
>NA|TRBV19|NA|TRBJ1-2
TGTGCCAGTAAAGCAGGCTACTATGGCTACACCTTC
CASKAGYYGYTF
>NA|TRBV2|NA|TRBJ2-7
TGTGCCAGCAGTCGGGGCCTACAGTACGAGCAGTACTTC
CASSRGLQYEQYF
>NA|TRBV5-6|NA|TRBJ2-7
TGTGCCAGCAGCTCGACTGACTTCTACGAGCAGTACTTC
CASSSTDFYEQYF
>NA|TRBV27|NA|TRBJ2-7
TGTGCCAGCAGTCCTCTGGACGGGACCTACGAGCAGTACTTC
CASSPLDGTYEQYF
>NA|TRBV5-4|once|TRBJ2-1
TGTGCCAGCAGCTCGGTCGACAGCAATGAGCAGTTCTTC
CASSSVDSNEQFF
>TRBD1|TRBV5-1|NA|TRBJ1-5
TGCGCCAGCAGCCCCGGGGACAGGGGTCGTAGCAATCAGCCCCAGCATTTT
CASSPGDRGRSNQPQHF
>TRBD2|TRBV29-1|NA|TRBJ2-1
TGCAGCGTTGTGGGACTAGCGGCCCCTTACCGTGAGCAGTTCTTC
CSVVGLAAPYREQFF
>NA|TRBV6-1|NA|TRBJ1-1
TGTGCCAGCAGTGGGTACAGAGGGGCTTTCTTT
CASSGYRGAFF
>TRBD2|TRBV20-1|NA|TRBJ2-5
TGCAGTGCTAGGGGGACTAGCGAGCAAGAGACCCAGTACTTC
CSARGTSEQETQYF
>NA|TRBV30|NA|TRBJ1-1
TGTGCCTGGAGTTTTATCAGGGAGCCGAACACTGAAGCTTTCTTT
CAWSFIREPNTEAFF
>NA|TRBV12-3/TRBV12-4|NA|TRBJ2-1
TGTGCCAGCAGTCCGATGACGAGAAGAGGCGATGAGCAGTTCTTC
CASSPMTRRGDEQFF
>TRBD2|TRBV27|once|TRBJ2-1
TGTGCCAGCAGGGAAGGACTAGGGAATTTCGAGCAGTTCTTC
CASREGLGNFEQFF
>NA|TRBV4-1|NA|TRBJ2-7
TGCGCCAGCAGCCAAGAGGCTAGCTCCTACGAGCAGTACTTC
CASSQEASSYEQYF
>NA|TRBV7-9|NA|TRBJ1-1
TGTGCCAGCAGCCAACCTGGGGGAGCTGAAGCTTTCTTT
CASSQPGGAEAFF
>NA|TRBV14|NA|TRBJ1-2
TGTGCCAGCAGCCAAGATTCGGAGCCACAAGGCTACACCTTC
CASSQDSEPQGYTF
>NA|TRBV13|NA|TRBJ2-3
TGTGCCAGCAGCGCCCGACAGCGGGTCACAGATACGCAGTATTTT
CASSARQRVTDTQYF
>NA|TRBV5-1|NA|TRBJ1-5
TGCGCCAAATTAATGGGGCCCCGGGCGGATCAGCCCCAGCATTTT
CAKLMGPRADQPQHF
>TRBD1|TRBV14|NA|TRBJ2-5
TGTGCCAGCAGCCAAGTTTCGACAGGGGCCCCCCAAGAGACCCAGTACTTC
CASSQVSTGAPQETQYF
>TRBD2|TRBV4-2|NA|TRBJ2-3
TGTGCCAGCAGCCAGACTAGCGGGAGAACGGATACGCAGTATTTT
CASSQTSGRTDTQYF
>NA|TRBV2|NA|TRBJ2-1
TGTGCCAGCAGAGCTATCAATGAGCAGTTCTTC
CASRAINEQFF
>TRBD1|TRBV30|NA|TRBJ2-7
TGTGCCTACGAGGGACAGGGGAATTACGAGCAGTACTTC
CAYEGQGNYEQYF
>NA|TRBV9|NA|TRBJ2-5
TGTGCCAGCAGCGAAGGTGGACCTTCCTCCGTTGAGACCCAGTACTTC
CASSEGGPSSVETQYF
>NA|TRBV12-3/TRBV12-4|NA|TRBJ2-3
TGTGCCAGCAGTCTAGCCTCGGAGGATACGCAGTATTTT
CASSLASEDTQYF
>TRBD1|TRBV6-2/TRBV6-3|few|TRBJ2-7
TGTGCCAGCAGTTCCACCGGGACAGGGTCCTACGAGCAGTACTTC
CASSSTGTGSYEQYF